This is a list of T cell receptor beta chains from one sample in a study of vaccination and CD4 T cells after COVID-19. TCRdb reprocessed the PCR reads via MiXCR and lists one record per CDR3 protein. The data show approximately 20,000 distinct CDR3 sequences, with around 37% seen just once and 8.6% held by the top ten. Their antigen targets remain unknown. Sequences were derived from CD4+ T cells from blood, cultured in vitro, sampled about 7 months after SARS-CoV-2 vaccination. The receptor source for this set is a human donor who had recovered from COVID-19. CDR3s include the opening cysteine and the closing phenylalanine or tryptophan. D genes are given only for firm matches. Expanded clones get a size class; other rows say once, few or many, or leave the size out.

D	size	V	J	DNA	CDR3
NA	once	TRBV27	TRBJ2-1	TGTGCCAGCAGTTCCTGGGGGGGGCTGTACAATGAGCAGTTCTTC	CASSSWGGLYNEQFF
NA	NA	TRBV7-3	TRBJ2-1	TGTGCCAGCAGCTCCGATCCCAATTCAGATGAGCAGTTCTTC	CASSSDPNSDEQFF
NA	NA	TRBV28	TRBJ1-5	TGTGCCAGCAAGGGGCCATCGGAGCCCCAGCATTTT	CASKGPSEPQHF
NA	NA	TRBV5-1	TRBJ1-6	TGCGCCAGCAGCCCGGGACAATCTGATGCTTCACCCCTCCACTTT	CASSPGQSDASPLHF
NA	NA	TRBV20-1	TRBJ2-1	TGCAGTGCTACGGCTGAGGGGGGTCGGACTCTTTCCTACAATGAGCAGTTCTTC	CSATAEGGRTLSYNEQFF
NA	few	TRBV19	TRBJ2-5	TGTGCCAGTAGTGTGGGCGGCGGAGCTGCCCGAGAGACCCAGTACTTC	CASSVGGGAARETQYF
NA	once	TRBV6-1	TRBJ2-1	TGTGCCACCCGACAGAACCCCTTCTCCTACAATGAGCAGTTCTTC	CATRQNPFSYNEQFF
NA	NA	TRBV19	TRBJ2-5	TGTGCCAGTAGTATAGTTGAACAAGAGACCCAGTACTTC	CASSIVEQETQYF
TRBD1	few	TRBV28	TRBJ2-6	TGTGCCAGCAGTAGGGGACAGGGGCGATCTACTGGGGCCAACGTCCTGACTTTC	CASSRGQGRSTGANVLTF
TRBD2	NA	TRBV7-9	TRBJ2-5	TGTGCCAGCAGCTTAATCTCTAGCGGGAGGGCCGGGCAAGAGACCCAGTACTTC	CASSLISSGRAGQETQYF
NA	few	TRBV28	TRBJ1-5	TGTGCCACCTTGGGGTTCCATCTCAATCAGCCCCAGCATTTT	CATLGFHLNQPQHF
NA	few	TRBV20-1	TRBJ1-5	TGCAGTGCTAGAGATGAGTACGGCAGGCATCAGCCCCAGCATTTT	CSARDEYGRHQPQHF
NA	NA	TRBV20-1	TRBJ2-1	TGCAGTGCTAGAAGACGGCGGGGGCTCTACAATGAGCAGTTCTTC	CSARRRRGLYNEQFF
NA	few	TRBV6-1	TRBJ2-5	TGTGCCAGCAGTGAAGCCCCGGGGGAGACCCAGTACTTC	CASSEAPGETQYF
TRBD1	NA	TRBV19	TRBJ1-6	TGTGCCAGTAGTATACAGGGGGCTCGATCACCCCTCCACTTT	CASSIQGARSPLHF
TRBD2	NA	TRBV4-2	TRBJ2-7	TGTGCCAGCAGCCAAGCCCGATGGCCAGCGGGAGGAACCTACGAGCAGTACTTC	CASSQARWPAGGTYEQYF
NA	NA	TRBV20-1	TRBJ2-5	TGCAGTGCTAGAGATGGTAGAGAGACCCAGTACTTC	CSARDGRETQYF
TRBD1	NA	TRBV20-1	TRBJ1-1	TGCAGTGCTAGAACTGGACAGGGCGTTCACGGCACTGAAGCTTTCTTT	CSARTGQGVHGTEAFF
NA	NA	TRBV6-4	TRBJ1-5	TGTGTCCCGCGGGGTACCAATCAGCCCCAGCATTTT	CVPRGTNQPQHF
TRBD2	NA	TRBV20-1	TRBJ2-3	TGCAGTGGGAAGCGGGGTATTAGCACAGATACGCAGTATTTT	CSGKRGISTDTQYF
NA	NA	TRBV28	TRBJ1-5	TGTGCCAGCAACAAATCGGGCGGCTTATGGCCCCAGCATTTT	CASNKSGGLWPQHF
TRBD2	few	TRBV7-9	TRBJ2-1	TGTGCCAGCGGGACTAGCGGGAGCTCCTACAATGAGCAGTTCTTC	CASGTSGSSYNEQFF
TRBD2	NA	TRBV20-1	TRBJ2-1	TGCAGTGCTAGAGATACCTCTAGCGGTAAGACCCGGCAGTTCTTC	CSARDTSSGKTRQFF
TRBD1	few	TRBV20-1	TRBJ2-7	TGCAGTGCTAGACCTCTCTATTGGGACAGGGAATACGAGCAGTACTTC	CSARPLYWDREYEQYF
TRBD2	NA	TRBV7-3	TRBJ2-5	TGTGCCAGCAGGCCCGGACTAGCGGGAGTGGAGACCCAGTACTTC	CASRPGLAGVETQYF
NA	NA	TRBV27	TRBJ2-1	TGTGCCAGCAGCGGTAGGGAGTTCAAGTACAATGAGCAGTTCTTC	CASSGREFKYNEQFF
NA	NA	TRBV29-1	TRBJ2-5	TGCAGCGTTGGGCAGAACAGGGCAGAGACCCAGTACTTC	CSVGQNRAETQYF
NA	NA	TRBV19	TRBJ2-7	TGTGCCAGTCTCTCTGGCGAGCAGCACTTC	CASLSGEQHF
NA	NA	TRBV24-1	TRBJ1-5	TGTGCCACCAGTCTCACGGGGCAGCCCCAGCATTTT	CATSLTGQPQHF
TRBD1	medium-sized	TRBV7-2	TRBJ1-1	TGTGCCAGCAGCCACGGGACAGGGGGCGGTGAAGCTTTCTTT	CASSHGTGGGEAFF
NA	few	TRBV28	TRBJ1-1	TGTGCCAGCACCGCGACATTAGAAGAAGCTTTCTTT	CASTATLEEAFF